The 21 T cell receptor beta chains given below trace back to one sample, sequenced in a study of CD8 T cells in ankylosing spondylitis. Their target antigens are unknown. Whole-study results and caveats: A TCR beta motif made of fewer than ten highly homologous variants seemed typical of ankylosing spondylitis blood.

TCRdb redid the calling of the 5' RACE reads with MiXCR, one entry per CDR3 protein. This table has approximately 520,000 distinct CDR3 sequences, under 5.5% appearing once. Sequencing used blood, either unsorted or a sorted T cell fraction (not recorded which). These receptors were collected from a male donor with ankylosing spondylitis.

In its sample, this clonotype was seen many times. The gene calls are TRBV20-1 and TRBJ2-5; 10 bases align to TRBD2. Germline V gene data show CDR1 as DFQATT and CDR2 as SNEGSKA (reference sequence). The CDR3 extends over 17 amino acids. Germline trimming cut 5 bases from V and 0 bases from J; bases unmatched to any gene: 12. Here the CDR3 DNA reads TGCAGTGCTCTACTGTGGGCTAGCGGGGGAAACCAAGAGACCCAGTACTTC. It encodes CSALLWASGGNQETQYF.

This clonotype has at least ten counts. The V gene is TRBV12-3 or TRBV12-4, the J gene TRBJ2-7; possible D gene TRBD2, 7 bases. V was cut by 5 bases and J by 7 bases, with 15 bases left in between. The CDR3 covers 13 residues. Written as DNA, the CDR3 is TGTGCCAGCAGTCCCGGGGGGCCGGGGGAGCAGTACTTC. It codes for CASSPGGPGEQYF.

Turning to this clonotype: A single base separates this from a much larger clone, so it may be a read error. The V call is TRBV5-1, the J call TRBJ2-6, with 7 nucleotides matching TRBD1. The germline V gene encodes CDR1 SGHRS and CDR2 YFSETQ. The CDR3 runs to 18 residues. V lost 3 bases and J lost 0; bases outside the gene matches: 9. CDR3 residues: CASSSLTGLYSGANVLTF. CDR3 bases: TGCGCCAGCAGCTCGCTGACAGGGCTCTACTCTGGGGCCAACGTCCTGACTTTC.

This clonotype was counted only a few times. J is TRBJ1-3 and V is TRBV19, with a weak D call TRBD1 (6 bases). The germline V and J ends were trimmed by 10 bases and 0 bases, with 19 bases remaining between them. The CDR3 consists of 16 residues. Per the germline V gene, CDR1 is LNHDA and CDR2 is SQIVND (reference sequence). The CDR3 DNA sequence: TGTGCCACCCATGCGCACGGGGGCAACTCTGGAAACACCATATATTTT. As protein: CATHAHGGNSGNTIYF.

This clonotype was seen repeatedly, ten times or more. V gene TRBV5-1 combines with J gene TRBJ2-2; 7 bases match TRBD1. CDR1 and CDR2 from the germline V gene are SGHRS and YFSETQ. V shed 3 bases, J shed 1 base, and the junction held 6 bases outside the gene matches. CDR3 length: 16 amino acids. The DNA of the CDR3 is TGCGCCAGCAGCTCGGGACAGACTCTGAACACCGGGGAGCTGTTTTTT. This sequence encodes CASSSGQTLNTGELFF.

At least ten counts were recorded for this clonotype. The V and J genes are TRBV5-1 and TRBJ1-2; D not certain. The germline CDR1 and CDR2 sequences are SGHRS and YFSETQ. Trimming took off 0 bases at V and 8 bases at J, with 14 bases between the two ends. CDR3 length equals 14 residues. The CDR3 region is CASSLEHMGGGYTF. CDR3 in DNA: TGCGCCAGCAGCTTGGAACACATGGGCGGAGGCTACACCTTC. Drawing the rest from reference TRBV5-1 and TRBJ1-2, the complete variable domain is KAGVTQTPRYLIKTRGQQVTLSCSPISGHRSVSWYQQTPGQGLQFLFEYFSETQRNKGNFPGRFSGRQFSNSRSEMNVSTLELGDSALYLCASSLEHMGGGYTFGSGTRLTVV.

This clonotype was seen ten or more times. The DNA for the CDR3 is TGTGCCACCAGTGGCAGGGGCGGCCGCTCCTACAATGAGCAGTTCTTC. This codes for CATSGRGGRSYNEQFF. V gene TRBV24-1 combines with J gene TRBJ2-1; the D gene is possibly TRBD1 (6 bases). Germline V CDR1 and CDR2: KGHDR, SFDVKD. Trimming shortened V by 5 bases and J by 0 bases, and 13 bases separated the two germline ends. CDR3 length: 16 amino acids.

This clonotype was detected ten times or more. V usage is TRBV12-3 or TRBV12-4 and J usage is TRBJ1-4; tentatively, D is TRBD1 (5 bases). The CDR3 is made up of 15 amino acids. V was cut by 3 bases and J by 0 bases, with 8 bases left in between. The CDR3 loop is CASSFPTATNEKLFF. The CDR3 DNA sequence: TGTGCCAGCAGTTTCCCGACAGCAACTAATGAAAAACTGTTTTTT.

Many counts were recorded for this clonotype. V gene TRBV10-3 combines with J gene TRBJ2-3; TRBD2 matches at 8 bases. The germline V gene encodes CDR1 ENHRY and CDR2 SYGVKD. V was clipped by 4 bases and J by 5 bases; unmatched bases: 11. The CDR3 runs 16 residues. The CDR3 loop reads CAISGTREGRGDTQYF. The CDR3 region has the DNA TGTGCCATCAGTGGGACCCGGGAGGGCCGAGGAGATACGCAGTATTTT.

In its sample, this clonotype was seen many times. This CDR3 is CASSLWTGGKETQYF. In DNA form, the CDR3 reads TGTGCCAGCAGCTTATGGACAGGGGGCAAAGAGACCCAGTACTTC. This rearrangement joins TRBV11-1 to TRBJ2-5; 11 positions agree with TRBD1. V dropped 2 bases and J dropped 3; count of bases not matched to a gene: 2. The CDR3 has 15 residues. Germline V gene lookup returns CDR1 SGHAT and CDR2 FQDESV (reference sequence).

This clonotype was detected ten times or more. V is TRBV12-3 or TRBV12-4 and J is TRBJ2-1; the match to TRBD1 covers 10 bases. This CDR3 is built from 15 residues. After removal of 3 bases from V and 6 bases from J, the junction contained 5 bases not matched to a gene. The CDR3 nucleotides are TGTGCCAGCAGTTTTGGGACAGGGGTCGTCAATGAGCAGTTCTTC. Residues: CASSFGTGVVNEQFF.

This clonotype was detected many times. In nucleotides, the CDR3 is TGCAGCGTTGAAGAGGTGTGGGGAGGTGAGCAGTTCTTC. Amino acids: CSVEEVWGGEQFF. The chain recombines TRBV29-1 with TRBJ2-1; D may be TRBD2 (6 bases). There are 13 residues in the CDR3. V gave up 0 bases and J gave up 9 bases, with 12 bases separating them. Germline V lookup: CDR1 SQVTM, CDR2 ANQGSEA.

This clonotype was found many times. The gene calls are TRBV15 and TRBJ1-5, with a possible D match to TRBD1 (5 bases). Germline CDR1 LNHNV, CDR2 YYDKDF (reference sequence). CDR3 length: 13 residues. With 5 bases removed from V and 6 bases from J, the gap between germline ends came to 11 bases. CDR3 loop: CATSPGGGQPQHF. As DNA, the CDR3 is TGTGCCACCAGCCCCGGGGGAGGTCAGCCCCAGCATTTT.

The V gene is TRBV20-1, the J gene TRBJ1-6; D possibly corresponds to TRBD1 (6 bases). This CDR3 has 16 residues. The V end was cut by 0 bases, the J end by 7 bases, with 16 bases between. Germline V gives CDR1 DFQATT, CDR2 SNEGSKA (reference sequence). The CDR3 region has the DNA TGCAGTGCTAGAGACCAGAGGACAGTCGGGAATTCACCCCTCCACTTT. Its translation: CSARDQRTVGNSPLHF.

This clonotype was detected many times. The chain is built from TRBV25-1 and TRBJ2-3; the match to TRBD2 covers 7 bases. V shed 0 bases, J shed 0 bases, and the junction held 3 bases outside the gene matches. Germline V gene data show CDR1 as MGHDK and CDR2 as SYGVNS. There are 16 residues in the CDR3. CDR3 region: CASSEYLAASTDTQYF. CDR3 sequence (DNA): TGTGCCAGCAGTGAATACCTAGCGGCTAGCACAGATACGCAGTATTTT.

The V gene is TRBV20-1, the J gene TRBJ2-3; TRBD1 or TRBD2 may be the D gene (6 bases each). Germline values: CDR1 DFQATT, CDR2 SNEGSKA (reference sequence). Trimming took 5 bases from V and 2 from J, leaving 11 bases between them. The CDR3 is 13 amino acids. Written as DNA, the CDR3 is TGCAGTGCTCGGGGGCGATTCACAGATACGCAGTATTTT. As protein: CSARGRFTDTQYF.

This clonotype was picked up many times. V and J are TRBV12-3 or TRBV12-4 and TRBJ2-2, with 9 bases identical to TRBD2. The CDR3 extends over 17 amino acids. V was clipped by 1 base and J by 1 base; unmatched bases: 4. This CDR3 reads CASSLGRTSENTGELFF. CDR3 in DNA: TGTGCCAGCAGTTTAGGGCGGACTAGCGAGAACACCGGGGAGCTGTTTTTT.

This clonotype was counted at least ten times. The gene calls are TRBV5-6 and TRBJ2-2, with D perhaps TRBD2 (6 bases). The germline gives CDR1 SGHDT, CDR2 YYEEEE. V was cut by 4 bases and J by 7 bases, with 20 bases left in between. CDR3 length: 16 amino acids. CDR3 sequence reads: CASSTPRESLSGELFF. For the CDR3, the DNA is TGTGCCAGCAGCACGCCCCGGGAGAGCTTGAGCGGGGAGCTGTTTTTT. Using reference TRBV5-6 and TRBJ2-2 for the parts outside the CDR3, the full variable domain is DAGVTQSPTHLIKTRGQQVTLRCSPKSGHDTVSWYQQALGQGPQFIFQYYEEEERQRGNFPDRFSGHQFPNYSSELNVNALLLGDSALYLCASSTPRESLSGELFFGEGSRLTVL.

V gene TRBV18 combines with J gene TRBJ2-7; 7 nucleotides match TRBD1. The CDR3 covers 15 residues. Germline CDR1 and CDR2: KGHSH and LQKENI. The V segment lost 6 bases and the J segment 6 bases; nucleotides outside the gene matches: 14. Here the CDR3 DNA reads TGTGCCAGCTCCCAAGGACAGGCTGAACTCAGCGAGCAGTACTTC. Encoded protein: CASSQGQAELSEQYF.

This clonotype was counted many times. The chain joins TRBV6-2 or TRBV6-3 to TRBJ2-2, with D possibly matching TRBD2 (5 bases). V was pared by 7 bases and J by 4 bases, with 10 bases between. There are 13 residues in the CDR3. In germline, CDR1 is MNHEY, CDR2 SVGEGT. The CDR3 here is CASTPGLTGELFF. The CDR3 nucleotides read TGTGCCAGCACCCCTGGACTCACCGGGGAGCTGTTTTTT.

The V gene is TRBV28, the J gene TRBJ1-2; the D gene is possibly TRBD1 (6 bases). Germline V gene data show CDR1 as MDHEN and CDR2 as SYDVKM. The CDR3 totals 12 residues. V lost 8 bases and J 2 bases, leaving 9 bases between the germline ends. The CDR3 here is CASGGRNYGYTF. Here the CDR3 DNA reads TGTGCCAGCGGGGGCCGAAACTATGGCTACACCTTC.